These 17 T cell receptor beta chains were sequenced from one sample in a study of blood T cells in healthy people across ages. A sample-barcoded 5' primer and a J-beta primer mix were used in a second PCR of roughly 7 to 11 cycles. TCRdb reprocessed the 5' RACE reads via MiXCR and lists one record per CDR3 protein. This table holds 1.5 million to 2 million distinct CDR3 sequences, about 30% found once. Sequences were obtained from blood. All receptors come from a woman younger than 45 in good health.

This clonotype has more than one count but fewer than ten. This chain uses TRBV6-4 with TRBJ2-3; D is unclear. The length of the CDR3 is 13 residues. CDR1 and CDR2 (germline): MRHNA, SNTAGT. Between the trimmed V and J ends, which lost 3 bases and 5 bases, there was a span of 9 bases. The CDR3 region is CASSDEFGDTQYF. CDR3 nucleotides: TGTGCCAGCAGTGATGAATTTGGAGATACGCAGTATTTT.

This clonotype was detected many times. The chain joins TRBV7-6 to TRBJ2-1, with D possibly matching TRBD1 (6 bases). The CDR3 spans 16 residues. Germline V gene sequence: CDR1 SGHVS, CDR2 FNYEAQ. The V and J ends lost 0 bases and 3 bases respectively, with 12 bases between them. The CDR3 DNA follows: TGTGCCAGCAGCTTAGCGCCAGGGGCCCTCTACAATGAGCAGTTCTTC. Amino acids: CASSLAPGALYNEQFF.

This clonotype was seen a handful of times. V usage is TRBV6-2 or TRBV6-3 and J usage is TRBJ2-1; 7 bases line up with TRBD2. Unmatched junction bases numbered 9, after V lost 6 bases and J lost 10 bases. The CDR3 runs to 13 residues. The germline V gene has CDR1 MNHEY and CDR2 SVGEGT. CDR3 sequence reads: CASRSGTHPEQFF. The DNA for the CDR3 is TGTGCCAGCAGGAGCGGGACCCATCCCGAGCAGTTCTTC.

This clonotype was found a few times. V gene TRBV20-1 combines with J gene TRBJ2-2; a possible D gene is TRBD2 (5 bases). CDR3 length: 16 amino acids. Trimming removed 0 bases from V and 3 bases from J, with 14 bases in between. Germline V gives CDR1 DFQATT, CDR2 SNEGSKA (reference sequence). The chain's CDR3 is CSARDGALGDTGELFF. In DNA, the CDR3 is TGCAGTGCTAGAGATGGAGCGCTCGGGGACACCGGGGAGCTGTTTTTT.

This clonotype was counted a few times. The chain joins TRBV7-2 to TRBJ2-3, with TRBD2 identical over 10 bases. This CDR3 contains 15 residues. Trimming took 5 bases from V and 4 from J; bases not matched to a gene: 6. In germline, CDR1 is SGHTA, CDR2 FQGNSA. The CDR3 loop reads CASSQAGGPSDTQYF. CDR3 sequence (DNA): TGTGCCAGCAGCCAAGCGGGAGGGCCCTCAGATACGCAGTATTTT.

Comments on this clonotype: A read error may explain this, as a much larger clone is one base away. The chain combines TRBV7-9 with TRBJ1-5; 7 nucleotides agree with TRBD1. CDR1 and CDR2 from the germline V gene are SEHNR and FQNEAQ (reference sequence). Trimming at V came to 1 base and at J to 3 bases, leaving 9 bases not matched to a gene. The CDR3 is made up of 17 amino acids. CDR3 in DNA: TGTGCCAGCAGCTTAGGGTTTGGACAGGAAGCCAATCAGCCCCAGCATTTT. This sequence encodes CASSLGFGQEANQPQHF.

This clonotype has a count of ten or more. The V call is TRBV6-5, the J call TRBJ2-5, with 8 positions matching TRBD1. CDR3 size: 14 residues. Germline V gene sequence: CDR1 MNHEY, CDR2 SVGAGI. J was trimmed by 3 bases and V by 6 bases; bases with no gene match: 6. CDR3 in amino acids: CASSSPDREETQYF. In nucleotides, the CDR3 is TGTGCCAGCAGCTCCCCGGACAGGGAAGAGACCCAGTACTTC.

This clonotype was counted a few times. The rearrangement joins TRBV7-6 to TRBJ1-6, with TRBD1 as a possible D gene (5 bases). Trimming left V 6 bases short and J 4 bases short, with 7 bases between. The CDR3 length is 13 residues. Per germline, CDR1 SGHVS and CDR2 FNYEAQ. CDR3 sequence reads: CASSTGYNSPLHF. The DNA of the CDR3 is TGTGCCAGCAGTACAGGATATAATTCACCCCTCCACTTT.

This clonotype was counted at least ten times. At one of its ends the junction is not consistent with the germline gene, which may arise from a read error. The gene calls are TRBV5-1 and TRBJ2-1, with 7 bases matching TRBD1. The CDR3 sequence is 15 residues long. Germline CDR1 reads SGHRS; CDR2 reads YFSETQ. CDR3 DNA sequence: TGTGCCAGCAGCTTGGGACAGAGCTCCTACAATGAGCAGTTCTTC. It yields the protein CASSLGQSSYNEQFF.

As DNA, the CDR3 is TGTGCCATCAGTGCGGGGACAGCTGGAAACACCATATATTTT. It codes for CAISAGTAGNTIYF. V usage is TRBV10-3 and J usage is TRBJ1-3, with TRBD1 matching 7 bases. The CDR3 contains 14 residues. Trimming removed 4 bases from V and 2 bases from J; junction bases left unmatched: 2. Looked up from germline, CDR1 is ENHRY and CDR2 is SYGVKD.

In DNA form, the CDR3 reads TGCAGTGCTAGAGACAGCCTCGGGGAGACCTCCTATAATTCACCCCTCCACTTT. Protein sequence: CSARDSLGETSYNSPLHF. V is TRBV20-1 and J is TRBJ1-6; D is ambiguous. Trimming took off 0 bases at V and 0 bases at J, with 15 bases between the two ends. This CDR3 contains 18 residues. The germline V gene has CDR1 DFQATT and CDR2 SNEGSKA (reference sequence).

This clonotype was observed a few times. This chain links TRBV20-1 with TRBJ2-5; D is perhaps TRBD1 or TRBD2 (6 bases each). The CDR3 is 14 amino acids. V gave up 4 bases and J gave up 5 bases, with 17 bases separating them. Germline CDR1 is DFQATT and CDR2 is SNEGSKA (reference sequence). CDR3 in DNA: TGCAGTGCTATTGGTGGGGGGCGTTCCGAGACCCAGTACTTC. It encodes CSAIGGGRSETQYF.

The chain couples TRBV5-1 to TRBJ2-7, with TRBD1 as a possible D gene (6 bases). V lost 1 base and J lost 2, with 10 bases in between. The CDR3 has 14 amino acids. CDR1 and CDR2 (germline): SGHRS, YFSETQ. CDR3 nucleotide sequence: TGCGCCAGCAGCTTGTATGAGGGGGCCTACGAGCAGTACTTC. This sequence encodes CASSLYEGAYEQYF.

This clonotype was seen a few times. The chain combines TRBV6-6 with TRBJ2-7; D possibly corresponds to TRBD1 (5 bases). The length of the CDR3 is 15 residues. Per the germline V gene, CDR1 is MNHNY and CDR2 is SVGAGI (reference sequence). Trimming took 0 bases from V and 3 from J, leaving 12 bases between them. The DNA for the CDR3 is TGTGCCAGCAGTTACTCGAACAGGTGGAACTACGAGCAGTACTTC. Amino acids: CASSYSNRWNYEQYF.

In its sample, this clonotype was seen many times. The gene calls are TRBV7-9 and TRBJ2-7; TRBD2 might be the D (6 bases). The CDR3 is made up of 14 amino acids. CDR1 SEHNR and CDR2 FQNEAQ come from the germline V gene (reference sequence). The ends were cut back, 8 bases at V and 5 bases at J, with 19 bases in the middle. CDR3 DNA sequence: TGTGCCAGCGGGGGGTCTGGAGGTATAAACGAGCAGTACTTC. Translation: CASGGSGGINEQYF.

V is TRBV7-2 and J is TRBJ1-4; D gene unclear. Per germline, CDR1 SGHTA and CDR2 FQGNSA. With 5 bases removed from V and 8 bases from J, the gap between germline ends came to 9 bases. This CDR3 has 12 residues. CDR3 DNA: TGTGCCAGCAGCCCCAGTAGGGAAAAACTGTTTTTT. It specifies CASSPSREKLFF.

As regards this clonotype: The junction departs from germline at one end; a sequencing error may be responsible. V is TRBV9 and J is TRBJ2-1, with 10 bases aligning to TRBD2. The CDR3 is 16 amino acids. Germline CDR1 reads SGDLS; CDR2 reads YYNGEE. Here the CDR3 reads CASSVLAGGINNEQFF. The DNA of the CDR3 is TGTGCCAGCAGCGTATTAGCGGGGGGCATCAACAACGAGCAGTTCTTC.